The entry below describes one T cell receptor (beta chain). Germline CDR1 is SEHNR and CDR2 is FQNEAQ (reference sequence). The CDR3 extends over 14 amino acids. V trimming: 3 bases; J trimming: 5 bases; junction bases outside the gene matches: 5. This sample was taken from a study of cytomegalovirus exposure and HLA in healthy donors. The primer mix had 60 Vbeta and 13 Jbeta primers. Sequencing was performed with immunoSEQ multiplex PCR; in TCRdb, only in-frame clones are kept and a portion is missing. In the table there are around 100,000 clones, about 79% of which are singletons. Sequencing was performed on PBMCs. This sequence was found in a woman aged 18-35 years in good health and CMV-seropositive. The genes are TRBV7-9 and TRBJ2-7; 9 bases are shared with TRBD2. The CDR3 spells CASSLSGRNNEQYF. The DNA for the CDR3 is TGTGCCAGCAGCTTGAGCGGGAGGAACAACGAGCAGTACTTC.